These 27 T cell receptor beta chains share one sample of origin, sequenced in a study of T cells in Graves' hyperthyroidism and ophthalmopathy. There were TCR beta CDR3 regions amplified from RNA transcripts. HTBI primers were employed in a first-round RT-PCR of the TCR CDR3. TCRdb ran MiXCR on the multiplex PCR reads and lists one entry per CDR3 protein. The sample lists about 640,000 distinct CDR3 sequences, 45% occurring once. The sample consisted of peripheral blood or thyroid tissue (not recorded which). Every receptor here comes from an adult man with Graves' disease, either hyperthyroidism or ophthalmopathy (not recorded which).

In regard to this clonotype: A much larger clone is a single base away; this may be a read error. The CDR3 sequence: CVSRPNRGTEAFF. CDR3 DNA: TGTGTCAGCAGACCCAACAGGGGGACTGAAGCTTTCTTT. The chain uses TRBV11-2 and TRBJ1-1; 8 nucleotides match TRBD1. CDR1 is SGHAT, CDR2 FQNNGV, per germline. The CDR3 runs 13 residues.

About this clonotype itself: The germline gene is not matched at one end of the junction; a read error may be the cause. J is TRBJ1-1 and V is TRBV9; possibly TRBD1 for D (6 bases). Germline CDR1 reads SGDLS; CDR2 reads YYNGEE. The CDR3 totals 13 residues. The CDR3: CASSPSRDTEAIF. In DNA form, the CDR3 reads TGTGCCAGCAGCCCCTCGAGGGACACTGAAGCTATCTTT.

V usage is TRBV29-1 and J usage is TRBJ1-5, with 7 bases aligning to TRBD1. Per germline, CDR1 SQVTM and CDR2 ANQGSEA. The trim removed 5 bases at V and 2 bases at J, leaving 12 bases unmatched. This CDR3 region has 16 residues. CDR3 DNA sequence: TGCAGCGTTCTCCTCCCAGGGGGTCCTGGCAATCAGCCCCAGCATTTT. Encoded protein: CSVLLPGGPGNQPQHF. The complete variable domain, with remaining parts taken from reference TRBV29-1 and TRBJ1-5, reads SAVISQKPSRDICQRGTSLTIQCQVDSQVTMMFWYRQQPGQSLTLIATANQGSEATYESGFVIDKFPISRPNLTFSTLTVSNMSPEDSSIYLCSVLLPGGPGNQPQHFGDGTRLSIL.

V usage is TRBV10-3 and J usage is TRBJ1-2; 7 bases fit TRBD1. This CDR3 is built from 16 residues. V shed 0 bases and J 2 bases; nucleotides not matched to a gene: 6. CDR1 and CDR2 (germline): ENHRY, SYGVKD. Here the CDR3 reads CAISESSGTVNYGYTF. CDR3 DNA: TGTGCCATCAGTGAGTCTTCGGGGACAGTCAACTATGGCTACACCTTC.

Notes on this clonotype: A much larger clonotype is one base distant, so this may be a read error. The chain joins TRBV7-6 to TRBJ1-5, with D unresolved. CDR1 and CDR2 from the germline V gene are SGHVS and FNYEAQ. CDR3 length: 13 residues. CDR3 coding DNA: TGTGGCAGCAGCGTAGCCCACGGTCAGCCCCAGCATTTT. Its translation: CGSSVAHGQPQHF. The complete variable domain, with remaining parts taken from reference TRBV7-6 and TRBJ1-5, reads GAGVSQSPRYKVTKRGQDVALRCDPISGHVSLYWYRQALGQGPEFLTYFNYEAQQDKSGLPNDRFSAERPEGSISTLTIQRTEQRDSAMYRCGSSVAHGQPQHFGDGTRLSIL.

This clonotype has ten or more counts. V is TRBV15 and J is TRBJ2-7; D is unresolved. The CDR3 extends over 12 amino acids. Germline CDR1 reads LNHNV; CDR2 reads YYDKDF (reference sequence). The V and J ends lost 6 bases and 6 bases respectively, with 12 bases between them. The chain's CDR3 is CATRSSWGEQYF. In DNA, the CDR3 is TGTGCCACCAGATCCTCGTGGGGCGAGCAGTACTTC.

This clonotype was counted only a few times. The chain has TRBV20-1 and TRBJ1-5, with D possibly being TRBD1 (5 bases). CDR1 is DFQATT, CDR2 SNEGSKA, per germline (reference sequence). V gave up 1 base and J gave up 2 bases, with 12 bases separating them. The CDR3 spans 15 residues. In nucleotides, the CDR3 is TGCAGTGCTAGAGGTACAGGTATGGGCAATCAGCCCCAGCATTTT. It codes for CSARGTGMGNQPQHF.

The chain carries TRBV7-2 and TRBJ2-7; D gene ambiguous. This CDR3 contains 13 residues. V was shortened by 3 bases and J by 8 bases, with 14 bases between the two germline ends. CDR1 SGHTA and CDR2 FQGNSA come from the germline V gene. The DNA for the CDR3 is TGTGCCAGCAGCTTTCCCCCTGGTGTCCAGCAGTACTTC. This gives the protein CASSFPPGVQQYF.

A few counts support this clonotype. The chain employs TRBV7-9 and TRBJ2-7; no clear D gene. The CDR3 loop spans 16 amino acids. CDR1 SEHNR and CDR2 FQNEAQ come from the germline V gene (reference sequence). Trimming removed 1 base at V and 7 bases at J, with 20 bases between. CDR3 in DNA: TGTGCCAGCAGCTTAGAATTAGGCGCCGGTCCGTCGGAGCAGTACTTC. Its protein is CASSLELGAGPSEQYF.

J is TRBJ1-1 and V is TRBV7-3; tentatively, D is TRBD1 (5 bases). V was clipped by 2 bases and J by 1 base, with 11 bases between them. The CDR3 has 15 amino acids. CDR1 SGHTA and CDR2 FQGTGA come from the germline V gene. This CDR3 is CASSLDQGGNTEAFF. The CDR3 region has the DNA TGTGCCAGCAGCTTAGACCAGGGCGGGAACACTGAAGCTTTCTTT.

The V and J genes are TRBV5-1 and TRBJ2-5, with D perhaps given as TRBD1 or TRBD2 (5 bases each). Germline CDR1 SGHRS, CDR2 YFSETQ. CDR3 size: 15 residues. Trimming took 3 bases from V and 1 from J, leaving 13 bases between them. The CDR3 bases are TGCGCCAGCAGCTCAGGGACCGTACTCCAAGAGACCCAGTACTTC. This gives the protein CASSSGTVLQETQYF.

In this sample, this clonotype turned up many times. The V gene is TRBV2, the J gene TRBJ1-4; D gene uncertain. The CDR3 is made up of 13 amino acids. The V gene's germline CDR1 is SNHLY and CDR2 FYNNEI. The germline V and J ends were trimmed by 10 bases and 4 bases, with 13 bases remaining between them. CDR3 loop: CATSDGNNEKLFF. The CDR3 DNA sequence: TGTGCCACCTCTGACGGGAATAATGAAAAACTGTTTTTT.

Only a few counts were recorded for this clonotype. The rearrangement joins TRBV7-9 to TRBJ1-1; no firm D call. CDR1 and CDR2 (germline): SEHNR, FQNEAQ (reference sequence). CDR3 length: 14 amino acids. The V end lost 4 bases, the J end lost 5 bases, and 14 bases lay between the germline ends. CDR3 amino acids: CASSSPRLDTEAFF. In DNA form, the CDR3 reads TGTGCCAGCAGCTCCCCACGACTTGATACTGAAGCTTTCTTT.

The chain combines TRBV7-3 with TRBJ2-7; tentative D call: TRBD1 (6 bases). The CDR3 runs 13 residues. Germline V gives CDR1 SGHTA, CDR2 FQGTGA. Trimming stripped 6 bases from V and 2 bases from J, with 11 bases between. CDR3 in amino acids: CASRDSSTYEQYF. The CDR3 DNA reads as TGTGCCAGCAGGGACAGTAGCACCTACGAGCAGTACTTC. Variable domain in full (rest from reference TRBV7-3 and TRBJ2-7): GAGVSQTPSNKVTEKGKYVELRCDPISGHTALYWYRQSLGQGPEFLIYFQGTGAADDSGLPNDRFFAVRPEGSVSTLKIQRTERGDSAVYLCASRDSSTYEQYFGPGTRLTVT.

V usage is TRBV2 and J usage is TRBJ1-6, with a tentative D call TRBD1 (6 bases). Per the germline V gene, CDR1 is SNHLY and CDR2 is FYNNEI. The CDR3 is 13 amino acids. Trimming cost V 6 bases and J 10 bases, with 13 bases left between them. This CDR3 reads CASRTGAWSPLHF. In DNA form, the CDR3 reads TGTGCCAGCAGAACGGGGGCTTGGTCACCCCTCCACTTT.

A few counts support this clonotype. This sequence joins TRBV20-1 and TRBJ2-5, with TRBD1 matching 9 bases. Germline V CDR1 and CDR2: DFQATT, SNEGSKA (reference sequence). The ends lost 6 bases at V and 5 bases at J; junction bases unmatched: 10. The CDR3 is 14 residues long. CDR3: CSAPWTGAPETQYF. In DNA form, the CDR3 reads TGCAGTGCCCCTTGGACAGGGGCGCCGGAGACCCAGTACTTC.

V is TRBV2 and J is TRBJ1-1; no firm D call. Trimming stripped 4 bases from V and 3 bases from J, with 24 bases between. The CDR3 runs to 18 residues. Germline V gives CDR1 SNHLY, CDR2 FYNNEI. The CDR3: CASSGGRANFYGYTEAFF. The CDR3 bases are TGTGCCAGCAGTGGTGGTAGGGCGAACTTCTATGGCTACACTGAAGCTTTCTTT.

The chain has TRBV20-1 and TRBJ1-1; D gene ambiguous. The CDR3 covers 13 residues. Trimming shortened V by 3 bases and J by 10 bases, and 18 bases separated the two germline ends. Germline-derived CDR1 and CDR2 are DFQATT and SNEGSKA (reference sequence). The CDR3 bases are TGCAGTGCTAGTTCCTCGGGGTCGGCCTCAGCTTTCTTT. The encoded protein is CSASSSGSASAFF.

V gene TRBV30 combines with J gene TRBJ1-2; perhaps TRBD1 as D (5 bases). V gave up 2 bases and J gave up 2 bases, with 9 bases separating them. Germline V gene data show CDR1 as GTSNPN and CDR2 as SVGIG (reference sequence). The length of the CDR3 is 13 residues. The CDR3 DNA reads as TGTGCCTGGAGTACCAGGGAGAACTATGGCTACACCTTC. This translates into CAWSTRENYGYTF.

About this clonotype itself: A much larger clone lies a single base off, so this may be a read error. The chain recombines TRBV2 with TRBJ1-2, with D perhaps matching TRBD1 (6 bases). The V gene lost 7 bases and the J gene lost 5 bases, with 20 bases spanning the gap. Germline assignment: CDR1 SNHLY and CDR2 FYNNEI. The CDR3 length is 15 residues. The CDR3 DNA follows: TGTGCCAGCACGAGACAAAAGGGGGTGGGTTATGGCTACACCTTC. Translating it yields CASTRQKGVGYGYTF.

This chain links TRBV7-9 with TRBJ1-4; 8 bases align to TRBD1. The ends lost 2 bases at V and 2 bases at J; junction bases unmatched: 10. Germline-derived CDR1 and CDR2 are SEHNR and FQNEAQ (reference sequence). The CDR3 spans 18 residues. The CDR3 loop reads CASSLSAGGRRTNEKLFF. The CDR3 region has the DNA TGTGCCAGCAGCTTATCGGCAGGGGGCCGGAGGACTAATGAAAAACTGTTTTTT.

In its sample, this clonotype was seen a few times. The rearrangement links TRBV5-1 to TRBJ1-1; D is unresolved. V lost 4 bases to trimming and J lost 0 bases, with 10 bases between them. The CDR3 contains 14 residues. Germline V gene sequence: CDR1 SGHRS, CDR2 YFSETQ. The CDR3 protein is CASSPSSMNTEAFF. Here the CDR3 DNA reads TGCGCCAGCAGCCCGAGCAGTATGAACACTGAAGCTTTCTTT.

The V and J genes are TRBV6-1 and TRBJ2-2; D tentatively reads TRBD1 or TRBD2 (5 bases each). Germline loops: CDR1 MNHNS, CDR2 SASEGT. This CDR3 has 16 amino acids. The V and J ends lost 7 bases and 5 bases respectively, with 20 bases between them. The chain's CDR3 is CASTKPGMRGTGELFF. In DNA form, the CDR3 reads TGTGCCAGCACCAAACCGGGGATGAGGGGAACCGGGGAGCTGTTTTTT.

V and J are TRBV2 and TRBJ2-5; possibly TRBD1 for D (6 bases). Germline values: CDR1 SNHLY, CDR2 FYNNEI. Trimming stripped 5 bases from V and 9 bases from J, with 25 bases between. The CDR3 is 16 residues long. This CDR3 reads CASSQPDQDSIEAQYF. As DNA, the CDR3 is TGTGCCAGCAGTCAACCCGACCAGGACAGCATTGAGGCCCAGTACTTC.

The chain recombines TRBV20-1 with TRBJ2-2, with TRBD2 matching 14 bases. V lost 6 bases, J lost 6 bases, and 9 bases stayed unmatched. The germline V gene has CDR1 DFQATT and CDR2 SNEGSKA (reference sequence). The CDR3 spans 16 residues. DNA for the CDR3: TGCAGTGCCTCGACTAGCGGGGGGGCCTTTTCCGGGGAGCTGTTTTTT. As protein: CSASTSGGAFSGELFF.

The V gene is TRBV6-5, the J gene TRBJ1-2; weak D call: TRBD1 (6 bases). The germline V gene has CDR1 MNHEY and CDR2 SVGAGI. The ends were cut back, 6 bases at V and 6 bases at J, with 14 bases in the middle. This CDR3 region has 13 residues. CDR3 nucleotide sequence: TGTGCCAGCAGGCGGAAGGGGGTCGATGGCTACACCTTC. It is translated as CASRRKGVDGYTF.

The gene calls are TRBV7-2 and TRBJ1-5, with D possibly matching TRBD1 (5 bases). The V end lost 4 bases, the J end lost 3 bases, and 16 bases lay between the germline ends. The V gene's germline CDR1 is SGHTA and CDR2 FQGNSA. The CDR3 length is 16 residues. Here the CDR3 reads CASSCLPGTANQPQHF. The CDR3 coding sequence is TGTGCCAGCAGCTGCCTCCCAGGGACCGCCAATCAGCCCCAGCATTTT.